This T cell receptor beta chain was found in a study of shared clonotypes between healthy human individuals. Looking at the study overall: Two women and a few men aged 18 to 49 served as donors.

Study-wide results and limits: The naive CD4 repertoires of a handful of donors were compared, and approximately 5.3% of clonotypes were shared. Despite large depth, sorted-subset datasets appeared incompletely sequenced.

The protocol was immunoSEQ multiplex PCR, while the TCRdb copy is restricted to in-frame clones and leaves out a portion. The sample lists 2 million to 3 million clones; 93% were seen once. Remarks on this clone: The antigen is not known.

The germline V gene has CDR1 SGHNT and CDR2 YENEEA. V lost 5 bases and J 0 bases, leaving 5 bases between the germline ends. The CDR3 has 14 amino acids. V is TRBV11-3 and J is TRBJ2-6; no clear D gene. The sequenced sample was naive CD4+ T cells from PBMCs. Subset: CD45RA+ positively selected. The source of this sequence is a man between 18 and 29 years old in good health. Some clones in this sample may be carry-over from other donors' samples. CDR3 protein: CASSRYSGANVLTF. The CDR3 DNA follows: TGTGCCAGCAGCCGGTACTCTGGGGCCAACGTCCTGACTTTC.